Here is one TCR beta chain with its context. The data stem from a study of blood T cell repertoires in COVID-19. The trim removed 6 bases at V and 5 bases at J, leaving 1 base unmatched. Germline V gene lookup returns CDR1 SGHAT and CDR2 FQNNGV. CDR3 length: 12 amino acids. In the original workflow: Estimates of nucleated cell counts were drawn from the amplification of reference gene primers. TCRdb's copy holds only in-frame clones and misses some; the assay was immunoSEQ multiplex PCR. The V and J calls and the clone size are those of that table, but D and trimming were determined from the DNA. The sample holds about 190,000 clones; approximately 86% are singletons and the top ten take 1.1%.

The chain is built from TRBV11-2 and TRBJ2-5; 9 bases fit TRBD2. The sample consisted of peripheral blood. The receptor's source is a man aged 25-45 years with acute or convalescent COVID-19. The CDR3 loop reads CASRGLAETQYF. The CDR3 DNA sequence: TGTGCCAGCAGAGGACTAGCGGAGACCCAGTACTTC.